A selection of T cell receptor beta chains follows, all from one sample in a study of a mutant IDH1 vaccine in newly diagnosed glioma. Clones were read by immunoSEQ multiplex PCR, and TCRdb kept only the in-frame ones, dropping some. Found here are some 56,000 clones, around 92% of them singletons; the top ten hold 2.6%. This specimen was PBMCs, taken from a glioma patient treated with radiotherapy, temozolomide or both. These receptors were taken from a man aged 50-60 years with glioma. The conserved cysteine and the conserved F or W are not part of the CDR3 here. The order of the fields is CDR3 protein, J gene, D gene, V gene. The D gene is left open where the match is weak.

ASSVWGAQGANVLT | TRBJ2-6 | NA | TRBV6-1
ASTQIWTSGRPEQF | TRBJ2-1 | TRBD2 | TRBV27
ASSQGRGASPYEQY | TRBJ2-7 | NA | TRBV4-1
ASSPRRDSVQTQY | TRBJ2-5 | NA | TRBV11-2
ASSRTGLAVYEQY | TRBJ2-7 | TRBD2 | TRBV7-8
ASSYGGYNEQF | TRBJ2-1 | NA | TRBV6-5
AWSVKLALTGPPYEQY | TRBJ2-7 | TRBD1 | TRBV30
ASSPLGRTEAF | TRBJ1-1 | NA | TRBV18
ASSQGTGHTDTQY | TRBJ2-3 | TRBD1 | TRBV4-2
ASSQGSGSVGRYEQY | TRBJ2-7 | NA | TRBV4-1
AWSSGVSGELF | TRBJ2-2 | NA | TRBV30
ASSGQVMNTEAF | TRBJ1-1 | TRBD1 | TRBV7-9
ASVGTNSPLH | TRBJ1-6 | NA | TRBV2
ASSLYTATNEKLF | TRBJ1-4 | NA | TRBV5-1
ASRISQMGGGYT | TRBJ1-2 | NA | TRBV28
ASSLGDRGTYEQY | TRBJ2-7 | TRBD1 | TRBV27